This T cell receptor beta chain was profiled in a study of shared T cell receptors in the human thymus (dated by TCRdb to about 2021). Turning to the overall study: The study examined how the human thymus generates shared, self-reactive T-cell receptor alpha chains.

Preparation of the library involved the immunoSEQ multiplex PCR assay. Held by TCRdb, this immuneACCESS table contains in-frame sequences only and omits some clones. Under half of the omission traces to an unresolved V gene where checked; the cause of the rest is unknown. The sample data list under 450,000 clones, and around 93% of these were observed just once. Approximately 0.02% of the sample is held by the ten biggest clonotypes. Looking up the germline V gene yields CDR1 ENHRY and CDR2 SYGVKD. Trimming at the junction amounts to 3 bases on V and 10 bases on J, and the germline ends lie 18 bases apart. There are 14 amino acids in the CDR3, from cysteine to phenylalanine inclusive. This entry keeps only the CDR3 DNA: 42 bases, framed from base 1. About this clone: Its antigen is currently not known. No much larger clone exists at a distance of one base, and base qualities are not known.

The chain uses TRBV10-3 and TRBJ1-1; TRBD1 is perhaps the D gene, given 5 matching bases. The sequenced material came from thymocytes. This clonotype originated in a human donor. CDR3 loop: CAISEGQGEEGAFF. The sequenced DNA: TGTGCCATCAGTGAAGGGCAGGGAGAGGAGGGAGCTTTCTTT.